The rows below give T cell receptor beta chains drawn from one sample of a study of OX40 agonist ivuxolimab in advanced cancers. Clones were read by immunoSEQ multiplex PCR, and TCRdb kept only the in-frame ones, dropping some. This table holds roughly 50,000 clones, 75% to 90% found once. Sequenced material: CD4+ or CD8+ T cells sorted from blood, taken in a trial of the OX40 agonist ivuxolimab. The origin of the receptors is an adult with an advanced solid tumor such as melanoma, head and neck, liver or kidney cancer. Each CDR3 is given with its conserved first and last residue. Fields, in order: D gene, J gene, clone size, V gene, CDR3 DNA, CDR3 protein. D genes are given only for firm matches. Part of the rows lack a size; the others show once, few, many or a class for expanded clones.

d_gene: TRBD2; j_gene: TRBJ2-2; abundance: NA; v_gene: TRBV19; CDR3nt: TGTGCCACTCGAAGCCCGGGGGGTACGAACACCGGGGAGCTGTTTTTT; CDR3aa: CATRSPGGTNTGELFF
d_gene: NA; j_gene: TRBJ2-1; abundance: large; v_gene: TRBV6-6; CDR3nt: TGTGCCAGCAGTGACCAGCTAGCTGTGGATGAGCAGTTCTTC; CDR3aa: CASSDQLAVDEQFF
d_gene: NA; j_gene: TRBJ2-7; abundance: NA; v_gene: TRBV28; CDR3nt: TGTGCCAGCAGTCCGAACCACGCACCGGGCGAGCAGTACTTC; CDR3aa: CASSPNHAPGEQYF
d_gene: NA; j_gene: TRBJ1-1; abundance: NA; v_gene: TRBV29-1; CDR3nt: TGCAGCGTTCCCTCGGGGGCCGTCATGGCCGGCACTGAAGCTTTCTTT; CDR3aa: CSVPSGAVMAGTEAFF
d_gene: NA; j_gene: TRBJ2-5; abundance: NA; v_gene: TRBV2; CDR3nt: TGTGCCAGCAGTTGGTTACAAGAGACCCAGTACTTC; CDR3aa: CASSWLQETQYF
d_gene: NA; j_gene: TRBJ2-3; abundance: NA; v_gene: TRBV7-3; CDR3nt: TGTGCCAGCAGCTTACAGGGACCTAGCACAGATACGCAGTATTTT; CDR3aa: CASSLQGPSTDTQYF
d_gene: NA; j_gene: TRBJ1-2; abundance: NA; v_gene: TRBV5-5; CDR3nt: TGTGCCAGCAGCTTGTTCACCGCCTGGGGCTACACCTTC; CDR3aa: CASSLFTAWGYTF
d_gene: TRBD1; j_gene: TRBJ2-7; abundance: NA; v_gene: TRBV7-9; CDR3nt: TGTGCCAGCAGCTTAGGAGGGACAGGGCTATACGAGCAGTACTTC; CDR3aa: CASSLGGTGLYEQYF
d_gene: NA; j_gene: TRBJ2-1; abundance: NA; v_gene: TRBV27; CDR3nt: TGTGCCAGCAGTCTCGACTTGGGACGGAGCTCCTACAATGAGCAGTTCTTC; CDR3aa: CASSLDLGRSSYNEQFF
d_gene: NA; j_gene: TRBJ2-3; abundance: NA; v_gene: TRBV11-2; CDR3nt: TGTGCCAGCAGCTTATCAGGGTACACAGATACGCAGTATTTT; CDR3aa: CASSLSGYTDTQYF
d_gene: TRBD2; j_gene: TRBJ2-1; abundance: NA; v_gene: TRBV4-1; CDR3nt: TGCGCCAGCAGCCAAGTCAGACCCCGGGGACTAGTTTTCTCAAATGAGCAGTTCTTC; CDR3aa: CASSQVRPRGLVFSNEQFF
d_gene: TRBD1; j_gene: TRBJ2-7; abundance: NA; v_gene: TRBV2; CDR3nt: TGTGCCAGCAGTGAAGGCAGGGGGTGGTACGAGCAGTACTTC; CDR3aa: CASSEGRGWYEQYF
d_gene: TRBD1; j_gene: TRBJ1-2; abundance: NA; v_gene: TRBV6-5; CDR3nt: TGTGCCAGCAGCCGGACAGGGGGCGAGTATGGCTACACCTTC; CDR3aa: CASSRTGGEYGYTF
d_gene: NA; j_gene: TRBJ1-6; abundance: NA; v_gene: TRBV6-4; CDR3nt: TGTGCCAGCGCCGGGACCTCGGAATCACCCCTCCACTTT; CDR3aa: CASAGTSESPLHF
d_gene: NA; j_gene: TRBJ1-6; abundance: NA; v_gene: TRBV7-2; CDR3nt: TGTGCCAGCAGCTTCGGGCAGGGGTATAATTCACCCCTCCACTTT; CDR3aa: CASSFGQGYNSPLHF
d_gene: NA; j_gene: TRBJ2-3; abundance: NA; v_gene: TRBV27; CDR3nt: TGTGCCAGCAGGGGCATAGATACGCAGTATTTT; CDR3aa: CASRGIDTQYF
d_gene: TRBD1; j_gene: TRBJ2-2; abundance: NA; v_gene: TRBV5-4; CDR3nt: TGTGCCAGCAGCCCCGGGTTGGGGACAGCAAACACCGGGGAGCTGTTTTTT; CDR3aa: CASSPGLGTANTGELFF
d_gene: NA; j_gene: TRBJ1-1; abundance: once; v_gene: TRBV4-1; CDR3nt: TGCGCCAGCAGCCAATTTATTAACACTGAAGCTTTCTTT; CDR3aa: CASSQFINTEAFF
d_gene: TRBD1; j_gene: TRBJ2-1; abundance: few; v_gene: TRBV30; CDR3nt: TGTGCCTGGAGCAGGGACAGGTACAATGAGCAGTTCTTC; CDR3aa: CAWSRDRYNEQFF
d_gene: TRBD1; j_gene: TRBJ1-2; abundance: NA; v_gene: TRBV6-6; CDR3nt: TGTGCCAGCAGTTACCCAGGACAGGGGGCAGAGGCTGGCTACACCTTC; CDR3aa: CASSYPGQGAEAGYTF
d_gene: NA; j_gene: TRBJ1-1; abundance: once; v_gene: TRBV6-5; CDR3nt: TGTGCCAGTGTTGCGAACACTGAAGCTTTCTTT; CDR3aa: CASVANTEAFF
d_gene: NA; j_gene: TRBJ1-3; abundance: NA; v_gene: TRBV7-2; CDR3nt: TGTGCCAGCAGCCCCGGGTACTCTGGAAACACCATATATTTT; CDR3aa: CASSPGYSGNTIYF
d_gene: NA; j_gene: TRBJ1-2; abundance: NA; v_gene: TRBV25-1; CDR3nt: TGTGCCAGCAGTGGGCCTCGGGACGGATTGTACTATGGCTACACCTTC; CDR3aa: CASSGPRDGLYYGYTF
d_gene: TRBD2; j_gene: TRBJ2-5; abundance: NA; v_gene: TRBV2; CDR3nt: TGTGCCAGCTGGACTAGCGGGGGGGCACGGGAGACCCAGTACTTC; CDR3aa: CASWTSGGARETQYF
d_gene: NA; j_gene: TRBJ2-3; abundance: NA; v_gene: TRBV2; CDR3nt: TGTGCCAGCAGTGAAGTTCTGGGAAGCACAGATACGCAGTATTTT; CDR3aa: CASSEVLGSTDTQYF
d_gene: TRBD1; j_gene: TRBJ2-1; abundance: NA; v_gene: TRBV6-1; CDR3nt: TGTGCCAGCCGGGAACAGGGGAGCAATGAGCAGTTCTTC; CDR3aa: CASREQGSNEQFF
d_gene: NA; j_gene: TRBJ1-6; abundance: once; v_gene: TRBV15; CDR3nt: TGTGCCACCAGCAGAGAGGGGGCAGAACCCCTCCACTTT; CDR3aa: CATSREGAEPLHF
d_gene: NA; j_gene: TRBJ1-3; abundance: NA; v_gene: TRBV30; CDR3nt: TGTGCCTGGAGTAAGGGGGGCGACACCATATATTTT; CDR3aa: CAWSKGGDTIYF
d_gene: TRBD2; j_gene: TRBJ2-1; abundance: once; v_gene: TRBV4-1; CDR3nt: TGCGCCAGCAGCCAAAGTACTAGCGGGAGTGAGAATGAGCAGTTCTTC; CDR3aa: CASSQSTSGSENEQFF
d_gene: NA; j_gene: TRBJ1-2; abundance: NA; v_gene: TRBV12-5; CDR3nt: TGTGCTAGTGGTTTGGCAGGTCTGGGCCAACGACAGCCTTTTGACTATGGCTACACCTTC; CDR3aa: CASGLAGLGQRQPFDYGYTF
d_gene: TRBD2; j_gene: TRBJ2-1; abundance: NA; v_gene: TRBV4-1; CDR3nt: TGCGCCAGCCGACCCTCACTAGCGAACGGTGGAGATGAGCAGTTCTTC; CDR3aa: CASRPSLANGGDEQFF
d_gene: NA; j_gene: TRBJ2-5; abundance: NA; v_gene: TRBV9; CDR3nt: TGTGCCAGCAGCGTAGAGGGGTTGGCACAAGAGACCCAGTACTTC; CDR3aa: CASSVEGLAQETQYF
d_gene: NA; j_gene: TRBJ1-1; abundance: few; v_gene: TRBV5-4; CDR3nt: TGTGCCAGCAGCTTGGCCGGCGGATTGAACACTGAAGCTTTCTTT; CDR3aa: CASSLAGGLNTEAFF
d_gene: TRBD2; j_gene: TRBJ2-3; abundance: NA; v_gene: TRBV29-1; CDR3nt: TGCAGCGTGGCCCGTAAACTAGCGGGAGGCACAGATACGCAGTATTTT; CDR3aa: CSVARKLAGGTDTQYF
d_gene: NA; j_gene: TRBJ1-2; abundance: once; v_gene: TRBV28; CDR3nt: TGTGCCAGCAACGATATCCCAGGTTACTATGGCTACACCTTC; CDR3aa: CASNDIPGYYGYTF
d_gene: NA; j_gene: TRBJ1-2; abundance: NA; v_gene: TRBV5-1; CDR3nt: TGCGCCAGCAGCTTGGTTGTGGAGCGAGGCTACACCTTC; CDR3aa: CASSLVVERGYTF
d_gene: NA; j_gene: TRBJ1-1; abundance: NA; v_gene: TRBV7-8; CDR3nt: TGTGCCAGCAGCTTAGAGGGGTCCTACACTGAAGCTTTCTTT; CDR3aa: CASSLEGSYTEAFF
d_gene: NA; j_gene: TRBJ2-7; abundance: few; v_gene: TRBV5-3; CDR3nt: TGTGCCAGAGCTCCTCGGGACAACACCTACGAGCAGTACTTC; CDR3aa: CARAPRDNTYEQYF
d_gene: NA; j_gene: TRBJ1-5; abundance: few; v_gene: TRBV21-1; CDR3nt: TGTGCCAGCATTCGGGGCAGGACAGGGCCTAATCAGCCCCAGCATTTT; CDR3aa: CASIRGRTGPNQPQHF
d_gene: NA; j_gene: TRBJ2-7; abundance: NA; v_gene: TRBV7-2; CDR3nt: TGTGCCAGCAGCTTGGGGGGCTGGCGGGAAAGCTCCTACGAGCAGTACTTC; CDR3aa: CASSLGGWRESSYEQYF
d_gene: NA; j_gene: TRBJ2-7; abundance: NA; v_gene: TRBV29-1; CDR3nt: TGCAGCGTTTATTCCGGCCGCGAGCAGTACTTC; CDR3aa: CSVYSGREQYF
d_gene: NA; j_gene: TRBJ1-5; abundance: NA; v_gene: TRBV2; CDR3nt: TGTGCCAGCAATCAGGGTTTCCGTCAGCCCCAGCATTTT; CDR3aa: CASNQGFRQPQHF
d_gene: NA; j_gene: TRBJ2-2; abundance: NA; v_gene: TRBV28; CDR3nt: TGTGCCAGCAGTTTAAAAGGGGCCCCAAGTCCGGGGGAGCTGTTTTTT; CDR3aa: CASSLKGAPSPGELFF
d_gene: NA; j_gene: TRBJ1-1; abundance: NA; v_gene: TRBV5-1; CDR3nt: TGCGCCAGCAGCTTGGACTCAGGCACTGAAGCTTTCTTT; CDR3aa: CASSLDSGTEAFF
d_gene: TRBD2; j_gene: TRBJ2-5; abundance: NA; v_gene: TRBV7-2; CDR3nt: TGTGCCAGCAGCTTAATACTAGCGGGAGAGACCCAGTACTTC; CDR3aa: CASSLILAGETQYF
d_gene: NA; j_gene: TRBJ1-2; abundance: NA; v_gene: TRBV10-1; CDR3nt: TGCGCCAGCAGGGGGAAGGGGGGCGGACTCCACTATGGCTACACCTTC; CDR3aa: CASRGKGGGLHYGYTF
d_gene: TRBD2; j_gene: TRBJ2-7; abundance: NA; v_gene: TRBV19; CDR3nt: TGTGCCAGTAGTACGCTAGCGGGAGGGCCGGCGTACGAGCAGTACTTC; CDR3aa: CASSTLAGGPAYEQYF
d_gene: NA; j_gene: TRBJ2-3; abundance: NA; v_gene: TRBV7-2; CDR3nt: TGTGCCAGCAGCTTAGCAGGGCTCAACACAGATACGCAGTATTTT; CDR3aa: CASSLAGLNTDTQYF
d_gene: NA; j_gene: TRBJ1-6; abundance: NA; v_gene: TRBV18; CDR3nt: TGTGCCAGCTCACCTAATACCGGCGATAATTCACCCCTCCACTTT; CDR3aa: CASSPNTGDNSPLHF
d_gene: NA; j_gene: TRBJ2-1; abundance: NA; v_gene: TRBV30; CDR3nt: TGTGCCTGCCCAGAGGAGACGGGGTCGGGCAATGAGCAGTTCTTC; CDR3aa: CACPEETGSGNEQFF
d_gene: NA; j_gene: TRBJ2-5; abundance: few; v_gene: TRBV5-1; CDR3nt: TGCGCCAGCAGCTTGGCCGGGCAGGGGGGACAAGAGACCCAGTACTTC; CDR3aa: CASSLAGQGGQETQYF
d_gene: NA; j_gene: TRBJ2-3; abundance: NA; v_gene: TRBV27; CDR3nt: TGTGCCAGCAGTCCGCCGGGACGGACTAGCACAGATACGCAGTATTTT; CDR3aa: CASSPPGRTSTDTQYF
d_gene: NA; j_gene: TRBJ1-2; abundance: NA; v_gene: TRBV28; CDR3nt: TGTGCCAGCATCACAGGGTCCTATGGCTACACCTTC; CDR3aa: CASITGSYGYTF
d_gene: NA; j_gene: TRBJ2-1; abundance: once; v_gene: TRBV7-3; CDR3nt: TGTGCCAGCAGCTCTAGGGGGGGACGTTACAATGAGCAGTTCTTC; CDR3aa: CASSSRGGRYNEQFF
d_gene: NA; j_gene: TRBJ2-5; abundance: NA; v_gene: TRBV12-5; CDR3nt: TGTGCTAGTGGTTCGGGGCTACAGGCGGAGACCCAGTACTTC; CDR3aa: CASGSGLQAETQYF
d_gene: TRBD1; j_gene: TRBJ2-1; abundance: NA; v_gene: TRBV5-6; CDR3nt: TGTGCCAGCAGAGGGACAGGGGAGCACAATGAGCAGTTCTTC; CDR3aa: CASRGTGEHNEQFF
d_gene: NA; j_gene: TRBJ2-3; abundance: NA; v_gene: TRBV10-3; CDR3nt: TGTGCCATCAGTGCCAGGGTGGTAGATACGCAGTATTTT; CDR3aa: CAISARVVDTQYF